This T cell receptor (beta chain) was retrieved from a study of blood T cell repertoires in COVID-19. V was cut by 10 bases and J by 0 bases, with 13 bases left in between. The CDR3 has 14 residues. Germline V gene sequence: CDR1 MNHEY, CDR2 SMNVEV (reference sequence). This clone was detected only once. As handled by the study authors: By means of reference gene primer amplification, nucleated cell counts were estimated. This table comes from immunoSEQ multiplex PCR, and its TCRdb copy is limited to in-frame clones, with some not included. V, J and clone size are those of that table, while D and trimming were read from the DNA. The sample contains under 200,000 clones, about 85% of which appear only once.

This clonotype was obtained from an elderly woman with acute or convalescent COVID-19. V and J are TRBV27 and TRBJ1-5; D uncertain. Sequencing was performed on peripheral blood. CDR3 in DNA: TGTGCCACCGCCCCGGTCAATAGCAATCAGCCCCAGCATTTT. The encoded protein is CATAPVNSNQPQHF.